Sequencing of this T cell receptor beta chain was carried out in a study of OX40 agonist ivuxolimab in advanced cancers. Study observations and caveats: Among the lowest peripheral clonal expansion occurred in 0.1-3.0 mg/kg partial responders. Researchers did not establish what antigens the expanded peripheral T cells target. Relative to CD4+ cells, CD8+ T cells on average had more expanded clones.

The CDR3 length is 14 residues. The ends lost 2 bases at V and 4 bases at J; junction bases unmatched: 4. From germline, CDR1 is MNHEY and CDR2 SVGAGI. Turning to this clone: As yet, its antigen is unknown.

With baseline, cycle 4 day 1, and cycle 7 day 1 as timepoints, blood was sampled. Sequencing was performed with immunoSEQ multiplex PCR; in TCRdb, only in-frame clones are kept and a portion is missing. The table includes about 52,000 clones, 94% detected once. This specimen consisted of CD4+ or CD8+ T cells sorted from blood, obtained in a trial of the OX40 agonist ivuxolimab. This chain joins TRBV6-5 and TRBJ2-7; 8 bases match TRBD1. The source of this sequence is an adult with an advanced solid tumor such as melanoma, head and neck, liver or kidney cancer. The CDR3 DNA follows: TGTGCCAGCAGTTACGGACAGGGTACATACGAGCAGTACTTC. It specifies CASSYGQGTYEQYF.